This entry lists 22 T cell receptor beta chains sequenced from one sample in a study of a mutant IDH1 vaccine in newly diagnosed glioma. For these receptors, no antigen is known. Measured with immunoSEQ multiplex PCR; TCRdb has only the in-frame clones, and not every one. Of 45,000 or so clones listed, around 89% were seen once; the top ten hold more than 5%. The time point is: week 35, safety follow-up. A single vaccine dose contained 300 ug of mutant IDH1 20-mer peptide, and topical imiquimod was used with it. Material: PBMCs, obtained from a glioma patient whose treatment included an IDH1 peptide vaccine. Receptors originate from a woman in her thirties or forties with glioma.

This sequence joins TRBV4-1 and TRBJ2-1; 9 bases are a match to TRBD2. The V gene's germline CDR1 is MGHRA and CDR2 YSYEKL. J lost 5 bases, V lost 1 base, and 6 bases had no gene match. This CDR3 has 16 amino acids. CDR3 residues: CASSQGGLAGHNEQFF. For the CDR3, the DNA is TGCGCCAGCAGCCAAGGGGGGCTAGCGGGACACAATGAGCAGTTCTTC.

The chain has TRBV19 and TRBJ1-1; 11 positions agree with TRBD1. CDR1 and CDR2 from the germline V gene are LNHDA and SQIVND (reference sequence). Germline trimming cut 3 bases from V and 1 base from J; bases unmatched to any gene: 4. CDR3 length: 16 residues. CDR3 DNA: TGTGCCAGTAGTATTCGGACAGGGGGCCAGAACACTGAAGCTTTCTTT. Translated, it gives CASSIRTGGQNTEAFF.

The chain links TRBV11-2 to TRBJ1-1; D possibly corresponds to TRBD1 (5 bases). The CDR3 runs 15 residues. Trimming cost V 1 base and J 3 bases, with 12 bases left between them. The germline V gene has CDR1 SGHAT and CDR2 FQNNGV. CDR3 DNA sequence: TGTGCCAGCAGCTTAGGGTGGGGGTCGGACACTGAAGCTTTCTTT. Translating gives CASSLGWGSDTEAFF.

This chain's CDR3 is CASNQGNRPTEAFF. The CDR3 bases are TGTGCCAGCAACCAGGGAAACAGACCTACTGAAGCTTTCTTT. The V and J genes are TRBV5-4 and TRBJ1-1; a weak D match, TRBD1 (5 bases). CDR3 length equals 14 residues. From germline, CDR1 is SGHNT and CDR2 YYREEE (reference sequence). V lost 6 bases to trimming and J lost 5 bases, with 17 bases between them.

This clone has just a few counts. The CDR3 sequence: CASSGHRVGTEAFF. CDR3 in DNA: TGCGCCAGCAGCGGCCACAGGGTGGGAACTGAAGCTTTCTTT. The chain joins TRBV4-1 to TRBJ1-1, with D perhaps matching TRBD1 (6 bases). The CDR3 spans 14 residues. Looked up from germline, CDR1 is MGHRA and CDR2 is YSYEKL. Trimming removed 5 bases at V and 5 bases at J, with 15 bases between.

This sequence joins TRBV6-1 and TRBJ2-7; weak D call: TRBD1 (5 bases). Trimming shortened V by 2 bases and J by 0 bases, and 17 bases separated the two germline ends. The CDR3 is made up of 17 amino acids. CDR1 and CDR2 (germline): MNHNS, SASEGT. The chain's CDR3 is CASSEPPQGSFSYEQYF. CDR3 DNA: TGTGCCAGCAGTGAACCACCGCAGGGTTCGTTCTCCTACGAGCAGTACTTC.

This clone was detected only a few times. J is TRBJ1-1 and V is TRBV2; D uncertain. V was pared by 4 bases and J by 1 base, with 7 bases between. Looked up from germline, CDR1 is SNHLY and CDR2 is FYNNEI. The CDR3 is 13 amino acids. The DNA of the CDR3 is TGTGCCAGCAGTGTGTGGGGGAACACTGAAGCTTTCTTT. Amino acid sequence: CASSVWGNTEAFF.

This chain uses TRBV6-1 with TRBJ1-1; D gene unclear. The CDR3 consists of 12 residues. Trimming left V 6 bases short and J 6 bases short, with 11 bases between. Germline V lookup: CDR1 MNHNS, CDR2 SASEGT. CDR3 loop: CASSLRQAEAFF. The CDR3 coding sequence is TGTGCCAGCAGCCTAAGGCAGGCTGAAGCTTTCTTT.

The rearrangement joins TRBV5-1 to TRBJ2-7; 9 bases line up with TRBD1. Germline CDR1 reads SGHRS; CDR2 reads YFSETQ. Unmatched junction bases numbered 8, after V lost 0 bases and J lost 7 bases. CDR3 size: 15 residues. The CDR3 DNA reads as TGCGCCAGCAGCTTGGCCGCGACAGGGGGAGGAGAGCAGTACTTC. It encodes CASSLAATGGGEQYF. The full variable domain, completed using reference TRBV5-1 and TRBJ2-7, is KAGVTQTPRYLIKTRGQQVTLSCSPISGHRSVSWYQQTPGQGLQFLFEYFSETQRNKGNFPGRFSGRQFSNSRSEMNVSTLELGDSALYLCASSLAATGGGEQYFGPGTRLTVT.

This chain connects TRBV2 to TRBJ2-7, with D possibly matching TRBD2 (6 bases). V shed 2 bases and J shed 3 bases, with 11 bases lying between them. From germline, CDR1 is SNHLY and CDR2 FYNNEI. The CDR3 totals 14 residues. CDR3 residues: CASSELEGYYEQYF. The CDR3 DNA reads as TGTGCCAGCAGTGAACTGGAGGGGTACTACGAGCAGTACTTC.

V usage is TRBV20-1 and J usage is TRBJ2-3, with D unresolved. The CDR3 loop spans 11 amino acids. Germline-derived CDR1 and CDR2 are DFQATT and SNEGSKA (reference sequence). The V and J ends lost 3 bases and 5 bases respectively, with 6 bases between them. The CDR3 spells CSARGGDTQYF. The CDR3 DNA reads TGCAGTGCTAGGGGCGGAGATACGCAGTATTTT.

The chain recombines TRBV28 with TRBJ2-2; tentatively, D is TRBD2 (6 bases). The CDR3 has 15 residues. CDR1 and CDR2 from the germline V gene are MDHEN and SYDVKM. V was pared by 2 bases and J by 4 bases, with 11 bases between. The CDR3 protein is CASSLGAEGTGELFF. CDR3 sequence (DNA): TGTGCCAGCAGTTTAGGTGCGGAGGGCACCGGGGAGCTGTTTTTT.

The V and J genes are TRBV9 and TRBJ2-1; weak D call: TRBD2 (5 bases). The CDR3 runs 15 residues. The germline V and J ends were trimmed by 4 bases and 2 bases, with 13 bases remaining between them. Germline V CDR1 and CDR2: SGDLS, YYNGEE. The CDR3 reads CASSLSSGTYNEQFF. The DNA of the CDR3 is TGTGCCAGCAGCCTCTCGAGCGGAACCTACAATGAGCAGTTCTTC.

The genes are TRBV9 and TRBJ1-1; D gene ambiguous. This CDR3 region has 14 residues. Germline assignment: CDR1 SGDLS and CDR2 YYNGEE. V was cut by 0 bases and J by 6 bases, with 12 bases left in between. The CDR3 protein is CASSVGELRSEAFF. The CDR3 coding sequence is TGTGCCAGCAGCGTAGGCGAACTCCGGTCTGAAGCTTTCTTT.

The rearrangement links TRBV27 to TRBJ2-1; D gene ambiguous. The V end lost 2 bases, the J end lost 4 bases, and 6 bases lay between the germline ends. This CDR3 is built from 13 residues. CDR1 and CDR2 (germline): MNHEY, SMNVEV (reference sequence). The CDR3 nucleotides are TGTGCCAGCAGTTTAGGGCATTACAATGAGCAGTTCTTC. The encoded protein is CASSLGHYNEQFF.

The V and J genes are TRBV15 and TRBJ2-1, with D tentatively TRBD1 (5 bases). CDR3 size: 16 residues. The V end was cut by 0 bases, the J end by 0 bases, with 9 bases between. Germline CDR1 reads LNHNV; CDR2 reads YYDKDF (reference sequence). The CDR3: CATSREGPSSYNEQFF. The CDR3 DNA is TGTGCCACCAGCAGAGAGGGGCCGAGCTCCTACAATGAGCAGTTCTTC.

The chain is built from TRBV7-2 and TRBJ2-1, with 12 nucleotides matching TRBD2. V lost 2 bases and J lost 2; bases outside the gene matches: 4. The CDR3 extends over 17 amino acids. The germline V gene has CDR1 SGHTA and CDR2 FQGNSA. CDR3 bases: TGTGCCAGCAGCTTACTAGCGGGAGGGGGAGCCTACAATGAGCAGTTCTTC. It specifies CASSLLAGGGAYNEQFF.

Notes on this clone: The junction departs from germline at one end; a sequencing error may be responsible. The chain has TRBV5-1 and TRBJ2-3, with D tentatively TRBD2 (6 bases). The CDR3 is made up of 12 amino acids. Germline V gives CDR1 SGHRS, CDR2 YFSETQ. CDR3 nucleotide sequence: TGCGCCAGCAGCTTCCGGGACTCCCTCGGGGATTTT. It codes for CASSFRDSLGDF.

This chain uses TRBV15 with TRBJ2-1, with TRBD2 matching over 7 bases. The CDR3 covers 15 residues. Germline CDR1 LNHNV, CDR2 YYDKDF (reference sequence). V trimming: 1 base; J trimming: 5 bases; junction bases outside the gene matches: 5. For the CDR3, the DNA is TGTGCCACCAGCAGAGTGAGCGGGAATAACAATGAGCAGTTCTTC. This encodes CATSRVSGNNNEQFF.

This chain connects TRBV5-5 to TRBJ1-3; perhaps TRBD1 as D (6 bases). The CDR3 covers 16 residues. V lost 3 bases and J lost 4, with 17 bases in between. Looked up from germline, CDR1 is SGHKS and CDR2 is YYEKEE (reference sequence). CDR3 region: CASSSGQIRLGNTIYF. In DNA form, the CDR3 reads TGTGCCAGCAGCTCCGGACAGATACGCCTCGGAAACACCATATATTTT. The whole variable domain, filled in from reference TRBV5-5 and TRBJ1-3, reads DAGVTQSPTHLIKTRGQQVTLRCSPISGHKSVSWYQQVLGQGPQFIFQYYEKEERGRGNFPDRFSARQFPNYSSELNVNALLLGDSALYLCASSSGQIRLGNTIYFGEGSWLTVV.

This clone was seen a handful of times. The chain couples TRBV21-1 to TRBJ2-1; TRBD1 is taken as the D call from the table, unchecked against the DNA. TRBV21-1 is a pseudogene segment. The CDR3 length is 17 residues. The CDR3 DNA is TGTGCCAGCAGCAAAGGACCGACAGGGAGTCCCTACAATGAGCAGTTCTTC. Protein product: CASSKGPTGSPYNEQFF.

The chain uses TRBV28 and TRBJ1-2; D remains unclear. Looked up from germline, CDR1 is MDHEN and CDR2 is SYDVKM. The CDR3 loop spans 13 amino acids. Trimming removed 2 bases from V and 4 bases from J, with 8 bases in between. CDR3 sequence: CASSLRGGYGYTF. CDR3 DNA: TGTGCCAGCAGTTTAAGAGGAGGCTATGGCTACACCTTC.